This TCR beta chain was profiled in a study of PD-1 blockade in mismatch repair-deficient tumors. Study-level information: All were previously treated, progressing patients with some twelve mismatch repair-deficient cancer types. Points from the study as a whole: After pembrolizumab, tumor-resident clones rose rapidly, then generally contracted before radiologic responses.

Trimming left V 0 bases short and J 3 bases short, with 9 bases between. Per germline, CDR1 MGHRA and CDR2 YSYEKL. The CDR3 extends over 14 amino acids. Generated by immunoSEQ multiplex PCR, the TCRdb table keeps only in-frame clones and is missing some. The table has about 16,000 clones, 84% seen once. Mismatch repair deficiency was confirmed in all patients, by PCR or immunohistochemistry. TCRs were sequenced from three patients responding to pembrolizumab. As for this clone: Its antigen is not identified.

The source is an adult with mismatch repair-deficient cancer. The V and J genes are TRBV4-1 and TRBJ2-7; possibly TRBD2 for D (5 bases). Sequences were derived from PBMCs, sampled before pembrolizumab treatment. The CDR3 region has the DNA TGCGCCAGCAGCCAAGATGCGGCGGGCTACGAGCAGTACTTC. This sequence encodes CASSQDAAGYEQYF.